Each of the 6 T cell receptor beta chains below was sequenced from the same sample in a study of immune reconstitution after stem cell transplant in scleroderma. TCRdb re-analysed the RT-PCR reads in MiXCR, keeping a single row per CDR3 protein. The sample has under 3,000 distinct CDR3 sequences; around 9.9% are singletons. The sample was acquired before or after autologous hematopoietic stem cell transplantation (not recorded which). Every receptor here comes from a female donor with systemic sclerosis.

This clonotype qualifies as medium-sized. The chain uses TRBV20-1 and TRBJ2-1; possibly TRBD1 for D (6 bases). The V gene lost 5 bases and the J gene lost 9 bases, with 17 bases spanning the gap. This CDR3 spans 13 amino acids. CDR1 is DFQATT and CDR2 is SNEGSKA in the germline V gene (reference sequence). The CDR3 DNA reads as TGCAGTGCTCAAAACAGGGTTCTGGGTGAGCAGTTCTTC. Its translation: CSAQNRVLGEQFF.

This clonotype counts as large. The chain joins TRBV6-2 or TRBV6-3 to TRBJ1-2, with 8 bases lining up with TRBD1. Germline CDR1 is MNHEY and CDR2 is SVGEGT. The CDR3 runs to 14 residues. V gave up 1 base and J gave up 8 bases; unmatched junction bases: 6. The DNA of the CDR3 is TGTGCCAGCAGTTACTACACAGGGGGAGAAGGCTACACCTTC. Its protein is CASSYYTGGEGYTF.

This clonotype is judged large (0.1 to 1%). This chain links TRBV24-1 with TRBJ2-1, with D uncertain. Per the germline V gene, CDR1 is KGHDR and CDR2 is SFDVKD. V lost 3 bases and J lost 12, with 8 bases in between. The CDR3 is 11 residues long. The CDR3 is CATSDGGLQFF. CDR3 bases: TGTGCCACCAGTGATGGTGGGTTGCAGTTCTTC.

This clonotype is categorized as medium-sized (0.01 to 0.1%). The genes are TRBV12-3 or TRBV12-4 and TRBJ1-2; 11 bases line up with TRBD1. V was clipped by 6 bases and J by 7 bases; unmatched bases: 10. The length of the CDR3 is 15 residues. CDR3 sequence: CASSQGTGGFSGYTF. CDR3 DNA sequence: TGTGCCAGCAGCCAGGGGACAGGGGGATTCTCTGGCTACACCTTC.

This clonotype is labeled medium-sized. V gene TRBV2 combines with J gene TRBJ2-5; D perhaps matches TRBD2 (5 bases). The CDR3 covers 16 residues. With 6 bases removed from V and 2 bases from J, the gap between germline ends came to 19 bases. Per the germline V gene, CDR1 is SNHLY and CDR2 is FYNNEI. The CDR3 sequence: CASSAPFGGLQETQYF. CDR3 nucleotide sequence: TGTGCCAGCAGCGCCCCGTTCGGCGGGCTACAAGAGACCCAGTACTTC. Using reference TRBV2 and TRBJ2-5 for the parts outside the CDR3, the full variable domain is EPEVTQTPSHQVTQMGQEVILRCVPISNHLYFYWYRQILGQKVEFLVSFYNNEISEKSEIFDDQFSVERPDGSNFTLKIRSTKLEDSAMYFCASSAPFGGLQETQYFGPGTRLLVL.

This clonotype ranks as medium-sized. CDR3 protein: CANGQGNTEAFF. For the CDR3, the DNA is TGTGCCAACGGACAGGGGAACACTGAAGCTTTCTTT. This chain joins TRBV2 and TRBJ1-1, with 8 nucleotides matching TRBD1. V lost 10 bases and J lost 1; bases outside the gene matches: 2. Looked up from germline, CDR1 is SNHLY and CDR2 is FYNNEI. The CDR3 loop spans 12 amino acids.